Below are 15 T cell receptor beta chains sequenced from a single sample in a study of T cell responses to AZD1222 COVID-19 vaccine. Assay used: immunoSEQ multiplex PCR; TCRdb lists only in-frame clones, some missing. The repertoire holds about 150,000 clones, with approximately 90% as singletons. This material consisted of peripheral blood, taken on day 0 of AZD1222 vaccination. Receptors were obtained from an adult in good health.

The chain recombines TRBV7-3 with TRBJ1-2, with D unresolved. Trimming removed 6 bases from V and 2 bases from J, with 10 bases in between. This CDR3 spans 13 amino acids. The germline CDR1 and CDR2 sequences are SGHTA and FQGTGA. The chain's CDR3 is CASSFDFNYGYTF. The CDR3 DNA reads TGTGCCAGCAGTTTTGATTTCAACTATGGCTACACCTTC.

As DNA, the CDR3 is TGTGCCAGCTCCCAGGAAACTAGCGGGGGGGCGACGGGTGAGCAGTTCTTC. Translation gives CASSQETSGGATGEQFF. The chain uses TRBV18 and TRBJ2-1; 13 nucleotides align to TRBD2. Germline V gene sequence: CDR1 KGHSH, CDR2 LQKENI. Trimming cost V 6 bases and J 9 bases; bases outside gene matches: 14. The length of the CDR3 is 17 residues.

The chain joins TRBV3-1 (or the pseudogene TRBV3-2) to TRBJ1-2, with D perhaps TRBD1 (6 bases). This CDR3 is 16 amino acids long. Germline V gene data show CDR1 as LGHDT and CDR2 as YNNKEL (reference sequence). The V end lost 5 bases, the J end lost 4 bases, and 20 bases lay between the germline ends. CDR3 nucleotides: TGTGCCAGCAGCAGGTACCTGGAAGGGGGATCCTATGGCTACACCTTC. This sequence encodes CASSRYLEGGSYGYTF.

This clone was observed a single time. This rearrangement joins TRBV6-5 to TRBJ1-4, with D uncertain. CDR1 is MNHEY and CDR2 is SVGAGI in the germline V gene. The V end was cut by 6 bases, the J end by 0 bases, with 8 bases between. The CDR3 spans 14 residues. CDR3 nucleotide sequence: TGTGCCAGCAGACTCCTCGCAACTAATGAAAAACTGTTTTTT. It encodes CASRLLATNEKLFF.

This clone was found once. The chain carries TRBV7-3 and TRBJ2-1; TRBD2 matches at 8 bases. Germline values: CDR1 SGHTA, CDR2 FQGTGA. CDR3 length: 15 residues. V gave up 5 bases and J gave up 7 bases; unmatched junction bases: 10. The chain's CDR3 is CASSPLGIAGNEQFF. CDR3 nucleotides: TGTGCCAGCAGCCCCTTGGGTATAGCGGGGAATGAGCAGTTCTTC. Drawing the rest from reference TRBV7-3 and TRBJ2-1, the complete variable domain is GAGVSQTPSNKVTEKGKYVELRCDPISGHTALYWYRQSLGQGPEFLIYFQGTGAADDSGLPNDRFFAVRPEGSVSTLKIQRTERGDSAVYLCASSPLGIAGNEQFFGPGTRLTVL.

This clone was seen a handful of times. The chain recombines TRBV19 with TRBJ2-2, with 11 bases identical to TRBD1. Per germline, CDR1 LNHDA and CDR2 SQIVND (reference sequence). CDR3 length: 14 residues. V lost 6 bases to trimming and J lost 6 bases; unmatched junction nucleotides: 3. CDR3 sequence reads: CASRWDRGAGELFF. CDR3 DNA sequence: TGTGCCAGTAGGTGGGACAGGGGGGCCGGGGAGCTGTTTTTT.

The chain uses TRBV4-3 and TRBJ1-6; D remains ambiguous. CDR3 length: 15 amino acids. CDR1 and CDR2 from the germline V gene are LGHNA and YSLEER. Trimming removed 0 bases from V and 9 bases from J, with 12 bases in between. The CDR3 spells CASSQDWERGSPLHF. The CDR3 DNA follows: TGCGCCAGCAGCCAAGATTGGGAGAGAGGTTCACCCCTCCACTTT.

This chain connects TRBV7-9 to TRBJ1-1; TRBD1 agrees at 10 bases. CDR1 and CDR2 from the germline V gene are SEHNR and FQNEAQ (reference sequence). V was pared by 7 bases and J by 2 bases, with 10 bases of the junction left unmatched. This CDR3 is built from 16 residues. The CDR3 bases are TGTGCCAGCACCTCGGGACAGGGGACTAGAAACACTGAAGCTTTCTTT. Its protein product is CASTSGQGTRNTEAFF.

The CDR3 protein is CASSSGGNVNYGYTF. DNA of the CDR3: TGCGCCAGCAGCTCCGGGGGAAACGTCAACTATGGCTACACCTTC. This chain connects TRBV5-1 to TRBJ1-2; possibly TRBD1 for D (5 bases). The CDR3 spans 15 residues. Trimming removed 3 bases at V and 2 bases at J, with 14 bases between. Per germline, CDR1 SGHRS and CDR2 YFSETQ.

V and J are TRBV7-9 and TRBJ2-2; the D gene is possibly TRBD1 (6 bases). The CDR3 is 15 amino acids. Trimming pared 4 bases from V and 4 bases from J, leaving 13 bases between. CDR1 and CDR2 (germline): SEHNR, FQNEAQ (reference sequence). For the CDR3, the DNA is TGTGCCAGCAGCTCGAACAGGGTTAGCACCGGGGAGCTGTTTTTT. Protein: CASSSNRVSTGELFF.

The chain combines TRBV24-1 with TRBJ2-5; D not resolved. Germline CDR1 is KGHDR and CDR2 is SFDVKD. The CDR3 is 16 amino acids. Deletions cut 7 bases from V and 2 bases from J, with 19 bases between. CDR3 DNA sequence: TGTGCCACCAGAAGTAGTGTGGGTGGACCTCAAGAGACCCAGTACTTC. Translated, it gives CATRSSVGGPQETQYF.

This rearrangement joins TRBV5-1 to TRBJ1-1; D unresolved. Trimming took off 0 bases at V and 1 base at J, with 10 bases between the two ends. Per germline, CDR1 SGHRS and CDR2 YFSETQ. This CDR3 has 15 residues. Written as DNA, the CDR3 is TGCGCCAGCAGCTTGGTTTTCCTGGCGAACACTGAAGCTTTCTTT. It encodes CASSLVFLANTEAFF.

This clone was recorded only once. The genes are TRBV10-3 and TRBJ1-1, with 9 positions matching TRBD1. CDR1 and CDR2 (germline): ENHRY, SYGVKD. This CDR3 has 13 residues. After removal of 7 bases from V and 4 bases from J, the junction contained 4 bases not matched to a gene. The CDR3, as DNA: TGTGCCATCAAACAGGGGGCGGCCACTGAAGCTTTCTTT. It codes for CAIKQGAATEAFF.

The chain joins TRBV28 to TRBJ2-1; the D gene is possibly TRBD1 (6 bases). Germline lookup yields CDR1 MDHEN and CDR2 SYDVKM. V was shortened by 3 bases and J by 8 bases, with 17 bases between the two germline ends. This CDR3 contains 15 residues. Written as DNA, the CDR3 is TGTGCCAGCAGTTTGGCAGGGGCCAACAATCATGAGCAGTTCTTC. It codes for CASSLAGANNHEQFF.

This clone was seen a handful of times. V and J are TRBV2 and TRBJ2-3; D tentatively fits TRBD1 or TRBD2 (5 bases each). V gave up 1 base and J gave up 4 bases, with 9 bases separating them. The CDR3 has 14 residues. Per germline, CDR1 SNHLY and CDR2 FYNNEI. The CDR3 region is CASSEGGYADTQYF. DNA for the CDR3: TGTGCCAGCAGTGAAGGGGGGTATGCAGATACGCAGTATTTT.